Included here is one T cell receptor beta chain sequence, with context. This clone appeared many times. There is no known antigen for this receptor. No qualities accompany the bases; no much larger clone lies one base away. Genomic DNA was the input for TRB sequencing, which was run either with the immunoSEQ assay at survey resolution or with the hsTCRB kit. In the paper's pipeline: The immunoSEQ software was used for initial read processing, and the LymphoSeq R package was used for repertoire analyses. Clonality was computed as 1 minus normalized Shannon entropy, and a Gini coefficient was also calculated for each TRB dataset. To infer phenotypes in unsorted samples, TRB sequences from sorted subsets of the recipient or donor were mapped onto unsorted samples from the same recipient. The immuneACCESS repertoire file appears here via TCRdb, limited to in-frame rearrangements. These files lack a portion of the clones; in checked studies, under half of the deficit traces to unresolved V genes, and the cause of the others is not known. The V and J calls and the clone size are those of that table, but D and trimming were determined from the DNA. The table notes approximately 24,000 clones here, none of them singletons. The ten largest clones add up to 6.6% of the sample.

Peripheral blood samples were provided by related bone marrow donors on the day of marrow donation. Peripheral blood and bone marrow mononuclear cells were isolated by Ficoll-Hypaque density centrifugation and were cryopreserved. The CDR1 and CDR2 encoded by the germline V gene are KGHSH and LQKENI. Cut back by 1 base and 8 bases, the V and J ends lie 15 bases apart. Taken from cysteine to phenylalanine, the CDR3 has 16 residues. The CDR3 DNA has 48 bases and is translated from base 1. These data come from a study of T cells after posttransplantation cyclophosphamide (TCRdb year 2016). With regard to the full study: The study tracked T cell repertoire reconstitution by TRB sequencing after myeloablative bone marrow transplantation using posttransplantation cyclophosphamide as GVHD prophylaxis. Samples from around 40 PTCy-treated patients and 15 to 20 related bone marrow donors of those patients were subjected to antigen receptor sequencing. Blood from all 35 or so PTCy patients who had 1-year posttransplant specimens underwent TRB sequencing. In 3 patients, TRB sequencing was also performed on up to roughly 3 more blood samples taken 2 to 5.2 years after transplant, and in 4 patients, pretransplant blood was also TRB-sequenced. Because TRA and TRB clonality correlated tightly in 10 or so samples, the subsequent TCR analyses were limited to TRB only. Public TRB sequences were searched against a database of over 3,000 sequences associated with responses to pathogens, tumor antigens, self-antigens and alloantigens. The study at large found these results: Donor-recipient similarity was low at 1-2 months but increased during the first year, and donor CD8+ memory clones often dominated later blood repertoires. The TRB repertoires of T cells infiltrating skin or the GI tract showed only limited overlap with the TRB repertoires found in blood. Across over 40 patients, TRB clonality was highly associated with recipient CMV seropositivity and CMV reactivation, and diversity in PTCy patients was similar to diversity in CNI/methotrexate controls.

The sequence came from a woman in her fifties or sixties in good health, CMV-negative, and a related stem cell transplant donor. The chain is made from TRBV18 and TRBJ1-6; a tentative D call is TRBD1 (6 bases match). Sample: PBMCs. The CDR3 reads CASSPLPTGSDSPLHF. The nucleotide sequence reads TGTGCCAGCTCACCACTTCCCACAGGGAGCGATTCACCCCTCCACTTT.